Sequencing of this T cell receptor beta chain was carried out in a study of cytomegalovirus exposure and HLA in healthy donors. CDR3 size: 16 residues. Germline CDR1 SEHNR, CDR2 FQNEAQ (reference sequence). On this clone: Its antigen remains unknown.

PCR amplification relied on 60 Vbeta primers (plus 13 Jbeta primers). The protocol was immunoSEQ multiplex PCR, while the TCRdb copy is restricted to in-frame clones and leaves out a portion. The sample gives about 120,000 clones, around 81% of which show up once; roughly 3.9% is in the top ten. Study-level findings and limits: Equally common other TCR beta chains were less clonally expanded than HLA-associated ones, a later analysis found. Later work associated 16,951 TCR beta sequences with HLA alleles at 0.05 false discovery rate. One variant, a missense change in DCLRE1C, was linked in a later analysis to TCR beta V- and J-gene trimming.

The V gene is TRBV7-9, the J gene TRBJ2-5, with 9 bases lining up with TRBD1. Near its end, the DNA agrees better with TRBJ2-7, so the J call may be wrong. What was sequenced was PBMCs. The clonotype was recovered from a woman in her twenties or thirties in good health and CMV-seronegative. The CDR3, as DNA: TGTGCCAGCAGCTTAGGGGCCACAGGGGGCCCCTACGAGCAGTACTTC. Protein: CASSLGATGGPYEQYF.